This TCR beta chain was profiled in a study of T cell responses to AZD1222 COVID-19 vaccine. Only in-frame clones appear in the TCRdb table, and some are missing; sequencing was by immunoSEQ multiplex PCR. The sample consists of some 120,000 clones, roughly 84% of them appearing once. Trimming pared 6 bases from V and 6 bases from J, leaving 12 bases between. From germline, CDR1 is LNHDA and CDR2 SQIVND (reference sequence). The CDR3 is 13 amino acids. This clone is a singleton in its sample. No antigen is known for it. Study-level points and caveats: Repertoires were sampled only after the peak T cell response.

The sequencing used peripheral blood, collected 28 days after the second AZD1222 dose. The V call is TRBV19, the J call TRBJ1-3, with D perhaps TRBD1 (6 bases). The source is an adult who received the AZD1222 COVID-19 vaccine. The CDR3 nucleotides read TGTGCCAGTAGGGTCGGGGGCGCAAACACCATATATTTT. Its protein product is CASRVGGANTIYF.